Included here is one TCR beta chain sequence, with context. PCR amplification relied on 60 Vbeta primers (plus 13 Jbeta primers). The method was immunoSEQ multiplex PCR; TCRdb's version includes in-frame clones alone and lacks a portion of them. The table includes about 160,000 clones, 80% detected once. This record belongs to a study of cytomegalovirus exposure and HLA in healthy donors. CDR1 is LGHNA and CDR2 is YSLEER in the germline V gene. The CDR3 is 16 residues long. Trimming cost V 3 bases and J 4 bases; bases outside gene matches: 9. The specimen sequenced was PBMCs. The V gene is TRBV4-3, the J gene TRBJ2-1; 7 nucleotides agree with TRBD2. The receptor was derived from a young man in good health and CMV-seropositive. The CDR3 DNA sequence: TGCGCCAGCAGCCATTCTTCCGGGACTACATACAATGAGCAGTTCTTC. It is translated as CASSHSSGTTYNEQFF.